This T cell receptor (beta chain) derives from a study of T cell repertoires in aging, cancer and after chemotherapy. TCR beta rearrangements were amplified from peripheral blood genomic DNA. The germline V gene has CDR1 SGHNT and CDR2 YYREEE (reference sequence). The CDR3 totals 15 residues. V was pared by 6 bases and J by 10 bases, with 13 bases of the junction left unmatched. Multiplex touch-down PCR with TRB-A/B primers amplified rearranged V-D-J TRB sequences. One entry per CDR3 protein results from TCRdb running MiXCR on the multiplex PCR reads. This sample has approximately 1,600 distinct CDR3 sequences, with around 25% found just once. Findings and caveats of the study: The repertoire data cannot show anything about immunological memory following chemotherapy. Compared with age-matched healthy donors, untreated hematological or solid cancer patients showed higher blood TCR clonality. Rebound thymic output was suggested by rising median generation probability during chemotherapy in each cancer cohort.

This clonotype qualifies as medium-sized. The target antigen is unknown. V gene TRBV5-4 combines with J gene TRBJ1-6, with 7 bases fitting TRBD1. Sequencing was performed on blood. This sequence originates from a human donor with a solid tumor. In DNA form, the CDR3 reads TGTGCCAGCACCCTATCTGGACAGGCGGGGTCACCCCTCCACTTT. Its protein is CASTLSGQAGSPLHF.